These 28 T cell receptor beta chains came from one sample sequenced in a study of T cells after yellow fever vaccination. Each CDR3 protein gets one entry after TCRdb re-called the 5' RACE reads with MiXCR. The sample lists approximately 600,000 distinct CDR3 sequences; roughly an eighth were seen once. The material sequenced was PBMCs, taken on the day of the yellow fever booster vaccination. The receptors here all came from a man aged 25-45 years who received the YFV17D yellow fever vaccine.

Many counts were recorded for this clonotype. The chain couples TRBV5-5 to TRBJ2-1; D unresolved. The CDR3 is 18 residues long. Germline CDR1 reads SGHKS; CDR2 reads YYEKEE (reference sequence). Trimming stripped 0 bases from V and 0 bases from J, with 16 bases between. CDR3 bases: TGTGCCAGCAGCTTGGGGCCGGGTGGGATCGGCTCCTACAATGAGCAGTTCTTC. Its translation is CASSLGPGGIGSYNEQFF. Based on the CDR3 plus reference TRBV5-5 and TRBJ2-1, the full variable domain is DAGVTQSPTHLIKTRGQQVTLRCSPISGHKSVSWYQQVLGQGPQFIFQYYEKEERGRGNFPDRFSARQFPNYSSELNVNALLLGDSALYLCASSLGPGGIGSYNEQFFGPGTRLTVL.

The chain links TRBV24-1 to TRBJ2-3; TRBD2 matches at 7 bases. Losses at the gene ends were 1 base for V and 9 bases for J; bases not matched to a gene: 9. The CDR3 consists of 15 residues. CDR1 KGHDR and CDR2 SFDVKD come from the germline V gene. CDR3 region: CATSDFGGRASTQYF. The CDR3 DNA reads TGTGCCACCAGTGATTTCGGCGGGAGAGCTTCAACGCAGTATTTT.

DNA of the CDR3: TGTGCCAGCAGCTTAACTAGCGGCGCTGGGAATGAGCAGTTCTTC. It yields the protein CASSLTSGAGNEQFF. The chain uses TRBV5-4 and TRBJ2-1; TRBD2 agrees at 8 bases. J lost 7 bases, V lost 2 bases, and 8 bases had no gene match. Germline CDR1 reads SGHNT; CDR2 reads YYREEE (reference sequence). The CDR3 is 15 amino acids.

V is TRBV5-6 and J is TRBJ2-7; 12 nucleotides agree with TRBD2. V dropped 0 bases and J dropped 3; count of bases not matched to a gene: 4. CDR1 is SGHDT, CDR2 YYEEEE, per germline. The CDR3 spans 16 residues. DNA for the CDR3: TGTGCCAGCAGCTTGGCTAGCGGGAGGGACTTCTACGAGCAGTACTTC. This encodes CASSLASGRDFYEQYF.

In this sample, this clonotype turned up a few times. The rearrangement links TRBV20-1 to TRBJ2-7, with TRBD2 identical over 7 bases. Germline lookup yields CDR1 DFQATT and CDR2 SNEGSKA (reference sequence). The CDR3 totals 12 residues. With V trimmed by 5 bases and J by 2 bases, 3 bases remained unmatched. For the CDR3, the DNA is TGCAGTGCTGCGGGAGCCGCCTACGAGCAGTACTTC. It specifies CSAAGAAYEQYF.

This clonotype was picked up a small number of times. V and J are TRBV7-8 and TRBJ2-4; 9 bases map to TRBD2. Germline lookup yields CDR1 SGHVS and CDR2 FQNEAQ. CDR3 length: 16 residues. The J segment lost 3 bases and the V segment lost 4 bases, leaving 7 bases of the junction unmatched. The chain's CDR3 is CASSSLAGSGKNIQYF. The CDR3 DNA reads TGTGCCAGCAGCTCCCTAGCGGGATCGGGCAAAAACATTCAGTACTTC.

This clonotype was counted many times. An end of the junction differs from the germline gene, which may be a read error. The rearrangement links TRBV5-1 to TRBJ2-1, with 7 bases that match TRBD2. The CDR3 loop spans 15 amino acids. The germline V gene encodes CDR1 SGHRS and CDR2 YFSETQ. CDR3 nucleotide sequence: TGTGCCAGCAGTTTGGCGGGAGAAACCTACAATGAGCAGTTCTTC. Translation: CASSLAGETYNEQFF.

This clonotype was found a few times. The chain is built from TRBV15 and TRBJ2-1; a possible D gene is TRBD2 (7 bases). The germline CDR1 and CDR2 sequences are LNHNV and YYDKDF (reference sequence). The CDR3 covers 14 residues. Trimming left V 9 bases short and J 6 bases short, with 18 bases between. The CDR3 here is CATSRGAVTNEQFF. The CDR3 DNA reads as TGTGCCACGTCCCGGGGGGCTGTAACCAATGAGCAGTTCTTC. Full variable domain (missing parts from reference TRBV15 and TRBJ2-1): DAMVIQNPRYQVTQFGKPVTLSCSQTLNHNVMYWYQQKSSQAPKLLFHYYDKDFNNEADTPDNFQSRRPNTSFCFLDIRSPGLGDTAMYLCATSRGAVTNEQFFGPGTRLTVL.

This clonotype was observed a few times. CDR3 nucleotides: TGTGCCAGCAGTTTTGGGCAGGGCCAGCCCCAGCATTTT. It codes for CASSFGQGQPQHF. The chain employs TRBV27 and TRBJ1-5, with a tentative D call TRBD1 (5 bases). The ends were cut back, 3 bases at V and 7 bases at J, with 10 bases in the middle. This CDR3 comprises 13 residues. CDR1 is MNHEY, CDR2 SMNVEV, per germline (reference sequence).

The chain has TRBV29-1 and TRBJ2-1; D is perhaps TRBD2 (6 bases). Trimming left V 5 bases short and J 5 bases short, with 19 bases between. The CDR3 is made up of 15 amino acids. Germline V gene sequence: CDR1 SQVTM, CDR2 ANQGSEA. CDR3 sequence (DNA): TGCAGCGTTCATTGGCCCCCGGGAGTGAACAATGAGCAGTTCTTC. It translates to CSVHWPPGVNNEQFF.

The sample holds a few counts of this clonotype. This rearrangement joins TRBV4-3 to TRBJ2-7, with unresolved D. The germline V gene has CDR1 LGHNA and CDR2 YSLEER. V was pared by 2 bases and J by 2 bases, with 13 bases between. The CDR3 is 15 amino acids. CDR3 loop: CASSQYDRPPYEQYF. In DNA form, the CDR3 reads TGCGCCAGCAGCCAATATGACCGACCCCCCTACGAGCAGTACTTC.

This chain connects TRBV28 to TRBJ2-7, with 7 bases fitting TRBD1. Germline loops: CDR1 MDHEN, CDR2 SYDVKM. Trimming at V came to 6 bases and at J to 0 bases, leaving 11 bases not matched to a gene. CDR3 length: 16 residues. Here the CDR3 DNA reads TGTGCCAGCAGACCTTTGGGACAGCGAAACTCCTACGAGCAGTACTTC. This encodes CASRPLGQRNSYEQYF.

This clonotype was seen many times. V is TRBV6-5 and J is TRBJ2-7; 12 bases map to TRBD1. The CDR3 sequence is 20 residues long. Per the germline V gene, CDR1 is MNHEY and CDR2 is SVGAGI. V trimming: 2 bases; J trimming: 2 bases; junction bases outside the gene matches: 16. DNA of the CDR3: TGTGCCAGCAGTTACGCCCCGCGGGGACAGGGGGCTTTGGGGGCCTACGAGCAGTACTTC. Translating gives CASSYAPRGQGALGAYEQYF.

The V gene is TRBV5-1, the J gene TRBJ1-2, with D unresolved. V was cut by 0 bases and J by 3 bases, with 6 bases left in between. The CDR3 sequence is 13 residues long. Germline CDR1 SGHRS, CDR2 YFSETQ. CDR3: CASSLENYYGYTF. The CDR3, as DNA: TGCGCCAGCAGCTTGGAGAACTACTATGGCTACACCTTC. The full variable domain, in which reference TRBV5-1 and TRBJ1-2 provide the parts outside the CDR3, is KAGVTQTPRYLIKTRGQQVTLSCSPISGHRSVSWYQQTPGQGLQFLFEYFSETQRNKGNFPGRFSGRQFSNSRSEMNVSTLELGDSALYLCASSLENYYGYTFGSGTRLTVV.

This clonotype has just a few counts. The chain employs TRBV29-1 and TRBJ2-3, with D possibly matching TRBD1 (6 bases). V lost 6 bases, J lost 2 bases, and 12 bases lay in between. This CDR3 spans 13 amino acids. The germline CDR1 and CDR2 sequences are SQVTM and ANQGSEA. CDR3 residues: CSVRDTLTDTQYF. The CDR3 DNA reads TGCAGCGTCAGGGACACCCTCACAGATACGCAGTATTTT.

This rearrangement joins TRBV12-3 or TRBV12-4 to TRBJ2-1, with no clear D. The V end was cut by 1 base, the J end by 2 bases, with 9 bases between. The CDR3 has 15 amino acids. This CDR3 is CASSLEGTTYNEQFF. CDR3 coding DNA: TGTGCCAGCAGTTTAGAAGGAACAACCTACAATGAGCAGTTCTTC.

In this sample, this clonotype turned up many times. This chain's CDR3 is CASSSLYEQYF. In DNA, the CDR3 is TGTGCCAGCAGTTCCCTCTACGAGCAGTACTTC. The rearrangement uses TRBV7-9 and TRBJ2-7, with D hard to call. V lost 6 bases and J lost 3, with 6 bases in between. The CDR3 totals 11 residues. In germline, CDR1 is SEHNR, CDR2 FQNEAQ (reference sequence).

The V gene is TRBV5-1, the J gene TRBJ2-5; perhaps D is TRBD1 or TRBD2 (5 bases each). The germline gives CDR1 SGHRS, CDR2 YFSETQ. V gave up 7 bases and J gave up 4 bases, with 17 bases separating them. The CDR3 sequence is 14 residues long. The CDR3 DNA reads as TGCGCCAGCGCAAAACGGGGCACCCTAGAGACCCAGTACTTC. The encoded protein is CASAKRGTLETQYF.

This clonotype has more than one count but fewer than ten. The chain links TRBV2 to TRBJ2-7; 8 bases align to TRBD1. The germline V gene has CDR1 SNHLY and CDR2 FYNNEI. The CDR3 totals 12 residues. CDR3 coding DNA: TGTGGACAGGGGATGAGCTCCTACGAGCAGTACTTC. Translation gives CGQGMSSYEQYF. The full variable domain, rest sourced from reference TRBV2 and TRBJ2-7, is EPEVTQTPSHQVTQMGQEVILRCVPISNHLYFYWYRQILGQKVEFLVSFYNNEISEKSEIFDDQFSVERPDGSNFTLKIRSTKLEDSAMYFCGQGMSSYEQYFGPGTRLTVT.

This clonotype was detected many times. The CDR3 coding sequence is TGTGCCAGCAGCTTAGTCGGGGTATTAAATGAGCAGTTCTTC. This encodes CASSLVGVLNEQFF. The rearrangement joins TRBV7-2 to TRBJ2-1; TRBD2 might be the D (5 bases). Germline-derived CDR1 and CDR2 are SGHTA and FQGNSA. Trimming left V 1 base short and J 7 bases short, with 11 bases between. The length of the CDR3 is 14 residues.

This clonotype was seen more than once but under ten times. The J gene is TRBJ1-5, the V gene TRBV10-3; TRBD1 matches 8 bases. J lost 4 bases, V lost 8 bases, and 4 bases had no gene match. Germline values: CDR1 ENHRY, CDR2 SYGVKD. The CDR3 is 13 amino acids. The CDR3 DNA follows: TGTGCCATCTCCCGGGACAGGAATCAGCCCCAGCATTTT. It is translated as CAISRDRNQPQHF.

This clonotype came up many times. J is TRBJ2-3 and V is TRBV6-2 or TRBV6-3; 9 bases match TRBD2. This CDR3 spans 16 amino acids. The germline V gene has CDR1 MNHEY and CDR2 SVGEGT. With V trimmed by 0 bases and J by 3 bases, 4 bases remained unmatched. The chain's CDR3 is CASSYSATSGTDTQYF. CDR3 coding DNA: TGTGCCAGCAGTTACTCGGCGACTAGCGGAACAGATACGCAGTATTTT.

The chain links TRBV2 to TRBJ2-7; D is possibly TRBD1 (6 bases). The CDR3 runs 12 residues. V lost 7 bases, J lost 6 bases, and 13 bases lay in between. CDR1 is SNHLY and CDR2 is FYNNEI in the germline V gene. The CDR3 loop reads CASTAGVLEQYF. The CDR3 bases are TGTGCCAGCACCGCAGGGGTACTCGAGCAGTACTTC.

The gene calls are TRBV6-5 and TRBJ2-3, with 7 positions matching TRBD1. V was pared by 2 bases and J by 3 bases, with 5 bases of the junction left unmatched. This CDR3 contains 15 residues. Germline lookup yields CDR1 MNHEY and CDR2 SVGAGI. CDR3 protein: CASSYDRVFTDTQYF. CDR3 DNA: TGTGCCAGCAGTTACGACAGGGTGTTTACAGATACGCAGTATTTT.

The genes are TRBV6-6 and TRBJ2-3; D not certain. CDR1 and CDR2 (germline): MNHNY, SVGAGI (reference sequence). The CDR3 totals 13 residues. V was shortened by 6 bases and J by 4 bases, with 11 bases between the two germline ends. The chain's CDR3 is CASSDTDPDTQYF. As DNA, the CDR3 is TGTGCCAGCAGCGACACGGACCCAGATACGCAGTATTTT.

The chain uses TRBV29-1 and TRBJ2-3; no clear D. Trimming shortened V by 8 bases and J by 5 bases, and 11 bases separated the two germline ends. The germline CDR1 and CDR2 sequences are SQVTM and ANQGSEA. This CDR3 has 11 amino acids. This chain's CDR3 is CSTSVGDTQYF. The CDR3 DNA follows: TGCAGCACTTCGGTTGGAGATACGCAGTATTTT.

This clonotype has more than one count but fewer than ten. This sequence joins TRBV20-1 and TRBJ2-1, with TRBD2 matching 8 bases. Trimming cost V 0 bases and J 4 bases; bases outside gene matches: 8. The CDR3 is 16 residues long. Per the germline V gene, CDR1 is DFQATT and CDR2 is SNEGSKA (reference sequence). This CDR3 reads CSARDTSGGDYNEQFF. The CDR3 nucleotides are TGCAGTGCTAGAGATACCTCGGGGGGGGATTACAATGAGCAGTTCTTC.

The chain links TRBV29-1 to TRBJ2-1; no clear D gene. V dropped 7 bases and J dropped 8 bases, with 12 bases sitting between them. CDR3 length: 11 amino acids. Germline loops: CDR1 SQVTM, CDR2 ANQGSEA. CDR3 sequence (DNA): TGCAGCGCTGGGCTAGGTGATGAGCAGTTCTTC. This translates into CSAGLGDEQFF.